The subject of this entry is one TCR beta chain. As processed by the authors: Amplification of reference gene primers was used by the study to estimate nucleated cell counts. Only in-frame clones appear in the TCRdb table, and some are missing; sequencing was by immunoSEQ multiplex PCR. V and J calls and clone size come straight from that table; D and trimming were deduced from the DNA. In the table there are some 130,000 clones, about four fifths of which are singletons. The data were obtained in a study of blood T cell repertoires in COVID-19. Study as a whole: The study drew acute and convalescent COVID-19 samples from the United States, Italy and Spain.

The V end lost 3 bases, the J end lost 4 bases, and 18 bases lay between the germline ends. The CDR3 is made up of 16 amino acids. Germline CDR1 and CDR2: SGHRS and YFSETQ. The chain recombines TRBV5-1 with TRBJ2-3; possible D gene TRBD2, 6 bases. The TCR originated in a young woman who had recovered from COVID-19. The sample consisted of peripheral blood. The CDR3 here is CASSWSRGAGSDTQYF. As DNA, the CDR3 is TGCGCCAGCAGCTGGTCGAGGGGCGCGGGATCAGATACGCAGTATTTT. Full variable domain (outside the CDR3, taken from reference TRBV5-1 and TRBJ2-3): KAGVTQTPRYLIKTRGQQVTLSCSPISGHRSVSWYQQTPGQGLQFLFEYFSETQRNKGNFPGRFSGRQFSNSRSEMNVSTLELGDSALYLCASSWSRGAGSDTQYFGPGTRLTVL.